The rows below give T cell receptor beta chains drawn from one sample of a study of shared clonotypes between healthy human individuals. Profiled with immunoSEQ multiplex PCR; TCRdb holds only in-frame clones, not every one. The sample includes millions of clones, about 93% of them seen just once. Sequenced material: naive CD8+ T cells from PBMCs. These TCRs come from a man aged 18 to 30 in good health. Some clones in this sample may be carry-over from other donors' samples. Both conserved end residues are trimmed from each CDR3. Each record gives: V gene, J gene, CDR3 protein.

v_call: TRBV5-1; j_call: TRBJ2-3; cdr3_aa: ASSLRQGVPLEDTQY
v_call: TRBV9; j_call: TRBJ2-1; cdr3_aa: ASSSGTYNEQF
v_call: TRBV6-5; j_call: TRBJ1-1; cdr3_aa: ASSSGQGVTEAF
v_call: TRBV29-1; j_call: TRBJ2-7; cdr3_aa: SGQGFDYEQY
v_call: TRBV7-6; j_call: TRBJ1-3; cdr3_aa: ASSSNLVQGGNTIY
v_call: TRBV28; j_call: TRBJ1-5; cdr3_aa: AGRTADNQPQH
v_call: TRBV28; j_call: TRBJ2-5; cdr3_aa: AIRGTSGNLVQETQY
v_call: TRBV29-1; j_call: .; cdr3_aa: SVVVGAYEQY
v_call: TRBV19; j_call: TRBJ1-1; cdr3_aa: ASTLGVNTEAF
v_call: TRBV6-5; j_call: TRBJ1-1; cdr3_aa: ASRVNTEAF
v_call: TRBV2; j_call: TRBJ2-4; cdr3_aa: ASSERDWGQLAKNIQY
v_call: TRBV7-9; j_call: TRBJ2-7; cdr3_aa: ASSETRGKDGSYEQY
v_call: TRBV29-1; j_call: .; cdr3_aa: SVSGGAAYEQY
v_call: TRBV15; j_call: TRBJ2-7; cdr3_aa: ATSMDRDYEQY
v_call: TRBV7-9; j_call: TRBJ1-1; cdr3_aa: ASSSRQGVNTEAF
v_call: TRBV7-2; j_call: TRBJ2-7; cdr3_aa: ASSLRSNDEQY
v_call: TRBV18; j_call: TRBJ1-1; cdr3_aa: ASSPETGGPRPGMNTEAF
v_call: TRBV5-4; j_call: TRBJ2-3; cdr3_aa: ASSWDRQRWTSEYTDTQY
v_call: TRBV7-9; j_call: TRBJ2-3; cdr3_aa: ASSLPAAGGSDTQY
v_call: TRBV9; j_call: TRBJ2-7; cdr3_aa: ASSPGAGLPYEQY
v_call: TRBV28; j_call: TRBJ2-7; cdr3_aa: ASSFLGQGDEQY
v_call: TRBV10-3; j_call: TRBJ2-7; cdr3_aa: AISHLLNVQGGSYEQY
v_call: TRBV28; j_call: TRBJ2-1; cdr3_aa: ASRLGQGHYNEQF
v_call: TRBV7-6; j_call: TRBJ2-7; cdr3_aa: ASSPGDYIYEQY
v_call: TRBV5-1; j_call: TRBJ1-3; cdr3_aa: ASSMDRIYGNTIY
v_call: TRBV6-4; j_call: TRBJ2-5; cdr3_aa: ASSVSGGDPQETQY
v_call: TRBV19; j_call: TRBJ2-2; cdr3_aa: ASTYTGELF
v_call: TRBV7-8; j_call: TRBJ2-1; cdr3_aa: ASSSGGDEQF
v_call: TRBV5-6; j_call: TRBJ2-7; cdr3_aa: ASSMPGLYEQY
v_call: TRBV28; j_call: TRBJ2-2; cdr3_aa: ASSLRRGPDPGELF
v_call: TRBV27; j_call: TRBJ2-2; cdr3_aa: ASSPRVTGELF
v_call: TRBV21-1; j_call: TRBJ2-3; cdr3_aa: ASSKPGRIDTQY
v_call: TRBV4-1; j_call: TRBJ2-2; cdr3_aa: ASSQLLSSGRAGGELF
v_call: TRBV4-1; j_call: TRBJ2-7; cdr3_aa: ASSQESFASRGGGEQY
v_call: TRBV7-9; j_call: TRBJ1-2; cdr3_aa: ASSLGGSGHYGYT
v_call: TRBV10-1; j_call: TRBJ2-3; cdr3_aa: ARKQQGSFITDTQY
v_call: TRBV15; j_call: TRBJ1-5; cdr3_aa: ATSRGTGLHGAQH
v_call: TRBV7-9; j_call: TRBJ2-7; cdr3_aa: ASSGAGTGIYEQY
v_call: TRBV4-1; j_call: TRBJ1-1; cdr3_aa: ASSQVLVANTEAF
v_call: TRBV6-4; j_call: TRBJ2-1; cdr3_aa: ASSVVGGGPNEQF
v_call: TRBV27; j_call: TRBJ1-1; cdr3_aa: ASSSWGQGDTEAF
v_call: TRBV7-9; j_call: TRBJ1-3; cdr3_aa: ASSPAGGLTGNTIY
v_call: TRBV5-6; j_call: TRBJ2-2; cdr3_aa: ASSRLDRPPELF
v_call: TRBV27; j_call: TRBJ1-5; cdr3_aa: ASTLRQGGQPQH
v_call: TRBV28; j_call: TRBJ1-5; cdr3_aa: ASSSPSYLDSLGQPQH
v_call: TRBV9; j_call: TRBJ1-1; cdr3_aa: ASSQRQGAEAF
v_call: TRBV6-6; j_call: TRBJ2-3; cdr3_aa: ASSYLRNPSTDTQY
v_call: TRBV6-6; j_call: TRBJ2-7; cdr3_aa: ASSYLMDRDYEQY
v_call: TRBV4-1; j_call: TRBJ2-7; cdr3_aa: ASSLTGQEGSYEQY
v_call: TRBV28; j_call: TRBJ2-2; cdr3_aa: ASSFPVVGELF
v_call: TRBV18; j_call: TRBJ2-2; cdr3_aa: ASSPPDTGELF
v_call: TRBV5-1; j_call: TRBJ2-7; cdr3_aa: ASSLAGLAGLHYEQY
v_call: TRBV28; j_call: TRBJ2-5; cdr3_aa: ASRTSGSVETQY
v_call: TRBV2; j_call: TRBJ2-1; cdr3_aa: ASSRGTYRDSSYNEQF
v_call: TRBV29-1; j_call: TRBJ1-2; cdr3_aa: SVYDRGLPNYGYT